This T cell receptor beta chain derives from a study of blood T cell repertoires in COVID-19. Study-level information: The origin of the acute and convalescent COVID-19 samples was the United States, Italy and Spain. From T cells, B-cell-depleted T cells, or PBMCs came the material, which was cDNA or gDNA.

Original processing methods: Cell counts per sample came from amplifying reference gene primers. Here immunoSEQ multiplex PCR was the method, and the copy in TCRdb shows in-frame clones only, minus some. Clonal size and the V and J genes are those of that table, whereas D and trimming came from the DNA. There are 120,000 or so clones in the sample; over 55% occur only once, and 2% to 2.5% lies in the top ten. Germline assignment: CDR1 LGHDT and CDR2 YNNKEL (reference sequence). The V and J ends lost 2 bases and 4 bases respectively, with 6 bases between them. CDR3 size: 12 residues. The TCR comes from a woman in her sixties or seventies with acute or convalescent COVID-19. The sample was peripheral blood. V is TRBV3-1 (or the pseudogene TRBV3-2) and J is TRBJ2-7; TRBD1 is a possible D gene (5 bases). CDR3 nucleotide sequence: TGTGCCAGCAGCCAACAGGGTTACGAGCAGTACTTC. Encoded protein: CASSQQGYEQYF.